This T cell receptor (beta chain) was sequenced during a study of identical twins. Trimming cost V 8 bases and J 1 base; bases outside gene matches: 10. Germline loops: CDR1 WSHSY, CDR2 SAAADI. The CDR3 consists of 16 residues. In regard to this clonotype: Its target is not known.

TCRdb re-derived calls from the 5' RACE reads in MiXCR, one entry per CDR3 protein. The sample lists 570,000 or so distinct CDR3 sequences; nearly 10% were seen once. The study, taken as a whole, reports: In beta out-of-frame sequences, the excess sharing between twins was weaker.

These data also formed part of another study, on yellow fever vaccine responses in identical twins.

The chain recombines TRBV10-2 with TRBJ2-1; 8 nucleotides agree with TRBD2. The clonotype originates from a woman under 30 in good health. Sequencing was carried out using PBMCs. Here the CDR3 reads CASGPSGRPSYNEQFF. As DNA, the CDR3 is TGCGCCAGCGGCCCTAGCGGGCGTCCTTCCTACAATGAGCAGTTCTTC.